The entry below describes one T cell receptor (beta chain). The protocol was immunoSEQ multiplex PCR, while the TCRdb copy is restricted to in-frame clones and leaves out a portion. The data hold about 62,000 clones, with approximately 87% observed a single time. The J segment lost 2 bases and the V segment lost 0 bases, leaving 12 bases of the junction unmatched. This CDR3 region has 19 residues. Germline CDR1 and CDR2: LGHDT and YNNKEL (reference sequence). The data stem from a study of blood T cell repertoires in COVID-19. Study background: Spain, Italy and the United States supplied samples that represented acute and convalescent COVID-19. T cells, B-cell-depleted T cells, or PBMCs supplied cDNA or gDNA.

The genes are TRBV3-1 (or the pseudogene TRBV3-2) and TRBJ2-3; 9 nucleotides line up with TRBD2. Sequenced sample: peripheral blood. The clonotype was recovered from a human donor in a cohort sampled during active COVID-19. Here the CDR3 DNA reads TGTGCCAGCAGCCAAGATAGAGCGGGAGGCCCAACGTACACAGATACGCAGTATTTT. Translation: CASSQDRAGGPTYTDTQYF.